The TCR beta chain described here comes from a study of blood T cell repertoires in COVID-19. Study-wide background: From the United States, Italy and Spain came samples of acute and convalescent COVID-19. T cells, B-cell-depleted T cells, or PBMCs provided the cDNA or gDNA that served as material.

CDR1 and CDR2 from the germline V gene are SNHLY and FYNNEI. The CDR3 has 18 residues. With V trimmed by 0 bases and J by 1 base, 8 bases remained unmatched. Original handling: Researchers report that nucleated cell counts were estimated from reference gene primer amplification. TCRdb's table, derived via immunoSEQ multiplex PCR, lists solely in-frame clones and lacks some. V and J calls and clone size follow that table, whereas D and trimming were derived from the DNA. The sample includes about 180,000 clones, roughly 80% of them seen just once. This receptor was obtained from a human donor in a cohort sampled during active COVID-19. Sequenced material: peripheral blood. V usage is TRBV2 and J usage is TRBJ1-2; 10 bases map to TRBD1. The CDR3 DNA reads as TGTGCCAGCAGTGAAGCGGAGAGGACAGGGGGAATTAACTATGGCTACACCTTC. Its protein is CASSEAERTGGINYGYTF.